A single sample gave rise to the 28 T cell receptor beta chains below, sequenced in a study of blood T cells in healthy people across ages. A second PCR of about 7 to 11 cycles used a sample-barcoded 5' primer and a J-beta primer mix. Each CDR3 protein gets one entry after TCRdb re-called the 5' RACE reads with MiXCR. The table records some 1.5 million distinct CDR3 sequences, about 45% of them present only once. Sequenced: blood. The receptors originated from a woman in her late teens or twenties in good health.

This clonotype has more than one count but fewer than ten. The chain uses TRBV29-1 and TRBJ1-1; D not resolved. Germline V CDR1 and CDR2: SQVTM, ANQGSEA. There are 13 residues in the CDR3. Between the trimmed V and J ends, which lost 3 bases and 0 bases, there was a span of 8 bases. The CDR3 DNA reads as TGCAGCGTTGAGGGGTCTATGAACACTGAAGCTTTCTTT. Residues: CSVEGSMNTEAFF.

This clonotype was recorded many times. At one end the junction does not follow the germline gene, possibly because of a read error. The genes are TRBV7-9 and TRBJ1-1, with 7 nucleotides matching TRBD1. This CDR3 spans 14 amino acids. Germline V gives CDR1 SEHNR, CDR2 FQNEAQ (reference sequence). CDR3 region: CASSLGQTNTEAFF. DNA for the CDR3: TGCGCCAGCAGCTTGGGACAGACGAACACTGAAGCTTTCTTT. Combining the CDR3 with reference TRBV7-9 and TRBJ1-1 gives the whole variable domain DTGVSQNPRHKITKRGQNVTFRCDPISEHNRLYWYRQTLGQGPEFLTYFQNEAQLEKSRLLSDRFSAERPKGSFSTLEIQRTEQGDSAMYLCASSLGQTNTEAFFGQGTRLTVV.

The gene calls are TRBV7-2 and TRBJ1-2; D perhaps matches TRBD1 (6 bases). The CDR3 consists of 16 residues. Germline loops: CDR1 SGHTA, CDR2 FQGNSA. Trimming pared 5 bases from V and 2 bases from J, leaving 18 bases between. CDR3 amino acids: CASSPYLSGGNYGYTF. The CDR3 DNA is TGTGCCAGCAGCCCCTATCTATCGGGGGGCAACTATGGCTACACCTTC.

The CDR3 nucleotides are TGTGCCAGCAGCAACCTAAGGACTAGGGACAATGAGCAGTACTTC. It encodes CASSNLRTRDNEQYF. The chain links TRBV6-2 or TRBV6-3 to TRBJ2-4, with D tentatively TRBD2 (7 bases). Trimming took off 6 bases at V and 13 bases at J, with 25 bases between the two ends. CDR3 length equals 15 residues. The germline gives CDR1 MNHEY, CDR2 SVGEGT.

The chain recombines TRBV5-1 with TRBJ2-3; possible D gene TRBD1, 6 bases. CDR3 length: 15 amino acids. Germline CDR1 SGHRS, CDR2 YFSETQ. V lost 4 bases and J 2 bases, leaving 14 bases between the germline ends. The CDR3 coding sequence is TGCGCCAGCAGCCCGACAGGTTACGACACAGATACGCAGTATTTT. Translation: CASSPTGYDTDTQYF.

This clonotype was seen a handful of times. V is TRBV24-1 and J is TRBJ2-1, with D unresolved. Germline values: CDR1 KGHDR, CDR2 SFDVKD. V was clipped by 4 bases and J by 6 bases, with 9 bases between them. CDR3 length: 13 residues. CDR3: CATSDILPNEQFF. The DNA of the CDR3 is TGTGCCACCAGTGACATCCTCCCCAATGAGCAGTTCTTC.

V gene TRBV6-2 or TRBV6-3 combines with J gene TRBJ2-7; TRBD2 matches at 7 bases. Germline values: CDR1 MNHEY, CDR2 SVGEGT. J was trimmed by 7 bases and V by 5 bases; bases with no gene match: 20. CDR3 size: 17 residues. CDR3 residues: CASSPLGLQSSYNEQYF. The CDR3 DNA reads as TGTGCCAGCAGTCCCCTGGGACTACAGAGCTCCTACAATGAGCAGTACTTC.

In its sample, this clonotype was seen a few times. The chain employs TRBV7-2 and TRBJ1-1; D ambiguous. With 3 bases removed from V and 2 bases from J, the gap between germline ends came to 10 bases. This CDR3 contains 14 residues. CDR1 SGHTA and CDR2 FQGNSA come from the germline V gene. This CDR3 is CASSFDGPNTEAFF. The CDR3 DNA reads TGTGCCAGCAGCTTCGACGGACCCAACACTGAAGCTTTCTTT. The variable domain in full, with the rest retrieved from reference TRBV7-2 and TRBJ1-1, is GAGVSQSPSNKVTEKGKDVELRCDPISGHTALYWYRQSLGQGLEFLIYFQGNSAPDKSGLPSDRFSAERTGGSVSTLTIQRTQQEDSAVYLCASSFDGPNTEAFFGQGTRLTVV.

This chain connects TRBV28 to TRBJ2-3; TRBD2 aligns across 7 bases. This CDR3 contains 14 residues. CDR1 is MDHEN, CDR2 SYDVKM, per germline. V was pared by 3 bases and J by 5 bases, with 5 bases of the junction left unmatched. The CDR3 nucleotides are TGTGCCAGCAGTTTGGGTGCGGGAGAAGATACGCAGTATTTT. It specifies CASSLGAGEDTQYF.

This clonotype was observed a few times. The chain employs TRBV4-1 and TRBJ2-7; the match to TRBD1 covers 7 bases. Germline loops: CDR1 MGHRA, CDR2 YSYEKL. There are 17 residues in the CDR3. V trimming: 0 bases; J trimming: 3 bases; junction bases outside the gene matches: 11. The CDR3 DNA reads as TGCGCCAGCAGCCAAGATCGGGACAGCCGAAGGCTCTACGAGCAGTACTTC. As protein: CASSQDRDSRRLYEQYF.

V and J are TRBV7-9 and TRBJ2-1, with a tentative D call TRBD2 (5 bases). From germline, CDR1 is SEHNR and CDR2 FQNEAQ (reference sequence). There are 16 residues in the CDR3. Trimming left V 1 base short and J 10 bases short, with 20 bases between. CDR3 protein: CASSLGSASRGSEQFF. The CDR3 DNA follows: TGTGCCAGCAGCTTAGGGTCTGCTAGCCGGGGTAGCGAGCAGTTCTTC.

V gene TRBV7-2 combines with J gene TRBJ2-3, with D unclear. V lost 2 bases, J lost 4 bases, and 13 bases lay in between. This CDR3 is built from 15 residues. CDR1 and CDR2 (germline): SGHTA, FQGNSA. The CDR3 nucleotides are TGTGCCAGCAGCTTACGTGATGGGTGGGCAGATACGCAGTATTTT. Translation gives CASSLRDGWADTQYF. Full variable domain (missing parts from reference TRBV7-2 and TRBJ2-3): GAGVSQSPSNKVTEKGKDVELRCDPISGHTALYWYRQSLGQGLEFLIYFQGNSAPDKSGLPSDRFSAERTGGSVSTLTIQRTQQEDSAVYLCASSLRDGWADTQYFGPGTRLTVL.

This clonotype was observed a few times. The chain has TRBV6-6 and TRBJ2-7, with a weak D call TRBD1 (6 bases). In germline, CDR1 is MNHNY, CDR2 SVGAGI (reference sequence). This CDR3 is 13 amino acids long. V was clipped by 5 bases and J by 0 bases, with 8 bases between them. CDR3 DNA: TGTGCCAGCAGTGGGGACAACTCCTACGAGCAGTACTTC. Residues: CASSGDNSYEQYF.

CDR3 sequence (DNA): TGTGCCAGCAGCTTAAGCAGGGGCCTATCTGGGGCCAACGTCCTGACTTTC. Translated: CASSLSRGLSGANVLTF. The chain uses TRBV13 and TRBJ2-6, with a tentative D call TRBD1 (6 bases). CDR3 length: 17 amino acids. The V end was cut by 2 bases, the J end by 1 base, with 12 bases between. Germline V gene sequence: CDR1 PRHDT, CDR2 FYEKMQ (reference sequence).

The table lists this clonotype with a few counts. This chain connects TRBV6-2 or TRBV6-3 to TRBJ2-7, with unresolved D. Germline V gives CDR1 MNHEY, CDR2 SVGEGT. The CDR3 extends over 16 amino acids. V lost 5 bases and J lost 2, with 19 bases in between. CDR3 region: CASSTPFYQTAYEQYF. In DNA form, the CDR3 reads TGTGCCAGCAGTACACCCTTTTACCAGACCGCCTACGAGCAGTACTTC.

This chain uses TRBV29-1 with TRBJ1-5; perhaps TRBD1 as D (6 bases). This CDR3 region has 13 residues. Trimming removed 6 bases at V and 2 bases at J, with 11 bases between. Per germline, CDR1 SQVTM and CDR2 ANQGSEA. The chain's CDR3 is CSVAGVRNQPQHF. In DNA, the CDR3 is TGCAGCGTGGCAGGGGTTCGCAATCAGCCCCAGCATTTT.

This clonotype was seen only a few times. The chain has TRBV6-2 or TRBV6-3 and TRBJ2-7; D tentatively fits TRBD1 or TRBD2 (5 bases each). From germline, CDR1 is MNHEY and CDR2 SVGEGT. The ends were cut back, 2 bases at V and 5 bases at J, with 7 bases in the middle. CDR3 size: 12 residues. This chain's CDR3 is CASSYGTHEQYF. The CDR3 nucleotides read TGTGCCAGCAGTTACGGGACCCACGAGCAGTACTTC.

The V gene is TRBV27, the J gene TRBJ1-6; D may be TRBD1 (5 bases). CDR3 length: 14 residues. Germline V gene lookup returns CDR1 MNHEY and CDR2 SMNVEV (reference sequence). V lost 5 bases and J lost 7, with 12 bases in between. In DNA form, the CDR3 reads TGTGCCAGCAGTGGAGACAGCCCGAATTCACCCCTCCACTTT. Translating gives CASSGDSPNSPLHF.

This rearrangement joins TRBV27 to TRBJ2-1; unclear D gene. V lost 6 bases and J lost 0, with 12 bases in between. Germline V gives CDR1 MNHEY, CDR2 SMNVEV (reference sequence). The CDR3 length is 15 residues. In DNA form, the CDR3 reads TGTGCCAGCAGGCGAACAGAGAGCTCCTACAATGAGCAGTTCTTC. Translating it yields CASRRTESSYNEQFF.

The chain employs TRBV6-7 and TRBJ2-3; D may be TRBD1 or TRBD2 (5 bases each). TRBV6-7 is flagged as an ORF with uncertain function. The V end was cut by 6 bases, the J end by 1 base, with 20 bases between. The CDR3 has 17 amino acids. The CDR3 is CASSPGPTPEGTDTQYF. CDR3 DNA sequence: TGTGCCAGCAGCCCGGGGCCGACACCGGAGGGCACAGATACGCAGTATTTT.

This chain uses TRBV12-3 or TRBV12-4 with TRBJ2-7; D possibly corresponds to TRBD2 (5 bases). The CDR3 runs to 17 residues. V lost 3 bases and J 2 bases, leaving 20 bases between the germline ends. CDR3 DNA sequence: TGTGCCAGCAGTTTTTCCCGACCTCGCGTACTAGCCTACGAGCAGTACTTC. This encodes CASSFSRPRVLAYEQYF.

This clonotype was found many times. This chain links TRBV29-1 with TRBJ2-7; 7 bases fit TRBD2. Germline V gene lookup returns CDR1 SQVTM and CDR2 ANQGSEA. This CDR3 is 14 amino acids long. Trimming removed 6 bases from V and 4 bases from J; junction bases left unmatched: 12. In DNA, the CDR3 is TGCAGCGTGGTCGGAGGCGGGAGAAGATACGAGCAGTACTTC. Its translation is CSVVGGGRRYEQYF.

The J gene is TRBJ2-1, the V gene TRBV7-8; 8 bases align to TRBD2. Germline CDR1 SGHVS, CDR2 FQNEAQ. V lost 9 bases, J lost 7 bases, and 17 bases stayed unmatched. The CDR3 is 16 amino acids. The CDR3 region is CASNDSGGLRANEQFF. In DNA, the CDR3 is TGTGCCAGTAACGACTCGGGGGGGCTTCGAGCTAATGAGCAGTTCTTC.

The V gene is TRBV20-1, the J gene TRBJ2-5, with TRBD1 matching 8 bases. The DNA end is more similar to TRBJ2-7, so the J call may be wrong. Germline V gives CDR1 DFQATT, CDR2 SNEGSKA (reference sequence). CDR3 size: 10 residues. The CDR3 spells CSWTGSEQYF. The CDR3 DNA reads as TGCAGCTGGACAGGGAGCGAGCAGTACTTC.

In this sample, this clonotype turned up once. The rearrangement uses TRBV7-2 and TRBJ2-1; tentatively, D is TRBD2 (5 bases). V was shortened by 1 base and J by 4 bases, with 17 bases between the two germline ends. Germline V gives CDR1 SGHTA, CDR2 FQGNSA. This CDR3 has 17 residues. The CDR3 coding sequence is TGTGCCAGCAGCTTAGGAGGGAGTGCAGGACCATACAATGAGCAGTTCTTC. Amino acids: CASSLGGSAGPYNEQFF.

V gene TRBV27 combines with J gene TRBJ2-7, with 15 bases identical to TRBD2. Germline V gene sequence: CDR1 MNHEY, CDR2 SMNVEV (reference sequence). CDR3 length: 19 amino acids. V gave up 9 bases and J gave up 7 bases; unmatched junction bases: 22. CDR3 loop: CARGIWGLAGGLLYNEQYF. DNA of the CDR3: TGTGCCAGGGGGATTTGGGGACTAGCGGGGGGTCTATTGTACAATGAGCAGTACTTC.

The chain couples TRBV7-8 to TRBJ1-1; D might be TRBD1 (5 bases). This CDR3 is built from 14 residues. Germline CDR1 is SGHVS and CDR2 is FQNEAQ. The V end was cut by 4 bases, the J end by 1 base, with 10 bases between. The CDR3 DNA reads as TGTGCCAGCAGCTCCAGGGACCCGAACACTGAAGCTTTCTTT. Translating gives CASSSRDPNTEAFF.

This clonotype has more than one count but fewer than ten. The chain carries TRBV20-1 and TRBJ1-5; a possible D gene is TRBD1 (5 bases). The germline CDR1 and CDR2 sequences are DFQATT and SNEGSKA (reference sequence). The CDR3 sequence is 15 residues long. The ends were cut back, 0 bases at V and 2 bases at J, with 11 bases in the middle. Here the CDR3 reads CSARDRDWGNQPQHF. CDR3 nucleotide sequence: TGCAGTGCTAGAGACAGGGATTGGGGCAATCAGCCCCAGCATTTT.